This entry concerns a single T cell receptor (beta chain). V gave up 1 base and J gave up 3 bases, with 13 bases separating them. The CDR3 is made up of 15 amino acids. Germline CDR1 is SGHRS and CDR2 is YFSETQ. These data come from a study of blood T cell repertoires in COVID-19. The overall study: COVID-19 samples, acute and convalescent, were from the United States, Italy and Spain. Sources were T cells, B-cell-depleted T cells, or PBMCs; the material itself was cDNA or gDNA.

Original handling: Researchers report that nucleated cell counts were estimated from reference gene primer amplification. Some clones are missing from TCRdb's copy, which holds only in-frame ones; the method was immunoSEQ multiplex PCR. D and trimming were read from the DNA, whereas the V and J calls and clone size are those reported in that table. The table has 350,000 to 550,000 clones, roughly 90% seen once; the top ten hold roughly 4%. The gene calls are TRBV5-1 and TRBJ2-5; no definite D call. The clonotype originates from a woman aged 25 to 39 with acute or convalescent COVID-19. The sequencing sample was made of peripheral blood. CDR3 bases: TGCGCCAGCAGCTTGTCCAACAGCCCCAAAGAGACCCAGTACTTC. The encoded protein is CASSLSNSPKETQYF.